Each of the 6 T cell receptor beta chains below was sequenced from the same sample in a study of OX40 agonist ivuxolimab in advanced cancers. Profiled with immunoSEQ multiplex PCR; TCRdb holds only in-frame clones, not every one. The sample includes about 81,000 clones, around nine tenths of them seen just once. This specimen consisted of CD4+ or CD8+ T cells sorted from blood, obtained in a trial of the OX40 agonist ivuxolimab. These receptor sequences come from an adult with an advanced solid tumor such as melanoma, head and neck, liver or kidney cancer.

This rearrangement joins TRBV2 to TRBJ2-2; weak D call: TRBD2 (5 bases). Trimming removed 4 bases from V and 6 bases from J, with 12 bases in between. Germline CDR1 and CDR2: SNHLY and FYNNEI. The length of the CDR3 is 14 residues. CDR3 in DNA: TGTGCCAGCAGTGGAACCCCTAGCCCCGGGGAGCTGTTTTTT. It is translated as CASSGTPSPGELFF.

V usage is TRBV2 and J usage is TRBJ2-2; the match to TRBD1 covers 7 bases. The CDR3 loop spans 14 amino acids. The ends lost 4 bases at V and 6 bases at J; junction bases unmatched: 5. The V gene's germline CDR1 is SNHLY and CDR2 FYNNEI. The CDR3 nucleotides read TGTGCCAGCAGTGGGGACAGAGTCGCCGGGGAGCTGTTTTTT. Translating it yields CASSGDRVAGELFF.

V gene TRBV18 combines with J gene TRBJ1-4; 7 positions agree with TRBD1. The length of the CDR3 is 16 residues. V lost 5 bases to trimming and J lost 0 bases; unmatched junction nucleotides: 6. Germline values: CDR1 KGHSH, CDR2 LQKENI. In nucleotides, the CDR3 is TGTGCCAGCTCATCGCCTACAGGGGCAACTAATGAAAAACTGTTTTTT. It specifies CASSSPTGATNEKLFF. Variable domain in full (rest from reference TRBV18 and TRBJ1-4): NAGVMQNPRHLVRRRGQEARLRCSPMKGHSHVYWYRQLPEEGLKFMVYLQKENIIDESGMPKERFSAEFPKEGPSILRIQQVVRGDSAAYFCASSSPTGATNEKLFFGSGTQLSVL.

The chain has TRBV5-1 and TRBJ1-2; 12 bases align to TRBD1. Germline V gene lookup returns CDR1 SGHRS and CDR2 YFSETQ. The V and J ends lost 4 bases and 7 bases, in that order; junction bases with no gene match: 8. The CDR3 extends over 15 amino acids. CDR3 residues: CASSLQGQGAVGYTF. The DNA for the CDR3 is TGCGCCAGCAGCCTCCAGGGACAGGGGGCGGTTGGCTACACCTTC.

Here the CDR3 DNA reads TGTGCCATCAGGGAGACCTGGGGGCTTGGAAACACCATATATTTT. Translating gives CAIRETWGLGNTIYF. This rearrangement joins TRBV10-3 to TRBJ1-3; D is perhaps TRBD1 (6 bases). Germline-derived CDR1 and CDR2 are ENHRY and SYGVKD. The CDR3 length is 15 residues. The V end lost 6 bases, the J end lost 3 bases, and 15 bases lay between the germline ends.

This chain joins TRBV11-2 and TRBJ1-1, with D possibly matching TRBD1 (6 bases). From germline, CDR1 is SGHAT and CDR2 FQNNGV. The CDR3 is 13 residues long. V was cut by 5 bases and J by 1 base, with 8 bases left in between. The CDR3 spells CASSPQGNTEAFF. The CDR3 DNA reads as TGTGCCAGCAGCCCACAGGGGAACACTGAAGCTTTCTTT.